This TCR beta chain was sequenced in a study of blood T cells in healthy people across ages. General observations from the study: Lack of knowledge of donor CMV status possibly confounded expanded clonotype changes.

The CDR3 sequence is 13 residues long. CDR1 is LNHNV and CDR2 is YYDKDF in the germline V gene (reference sequence). Trimming left V 7 bases short and J 5 bases short, with 12 bases between. The second PCR ran about 6 to 12 cycles with a sample-barcoded 5' primer and J-beta primers. TCRdb redid the calling of the 5' RACE reads with MiXCR, one entry per CDR3 protein. The repertoire holds 780,000 or so distinct CDR3 sequences, with 53% as singletons. As regards this clonotype: The antigen remains unidentified.

The source of this sequence is a man older than 75 in good health. This sequence joins TRBV15 and TRBJ2-1; D remains unclear. The sequenced sample consisted of blood. The CDR3 sequence: CATTTARNNEQFF. The CDR3 nucleotides are TGTGCCACCACTACAGCTAGGAACAATGAGCAGTTCTTC.